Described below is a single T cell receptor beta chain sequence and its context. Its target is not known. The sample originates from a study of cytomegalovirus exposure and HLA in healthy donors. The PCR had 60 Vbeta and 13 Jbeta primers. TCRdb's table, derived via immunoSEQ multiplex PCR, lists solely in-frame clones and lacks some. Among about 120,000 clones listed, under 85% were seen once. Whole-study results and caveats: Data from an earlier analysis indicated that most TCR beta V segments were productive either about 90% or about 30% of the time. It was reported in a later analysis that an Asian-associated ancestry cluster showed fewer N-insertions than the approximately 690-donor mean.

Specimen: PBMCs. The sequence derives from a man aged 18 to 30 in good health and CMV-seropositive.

This CDR3 reads CASSSGHPSNTEAFF. The CDR3 bases are TGTGCCAGCAGCTCCGGACACCCTTCGAACACTGAAGCTTTCTTT. The chain employs TRBV7-9 and TRBJ1-1; possibly TRBD1 for D (5 bases). This CDR3 region has 15 residues. Germline CDR1 SEHNR, CDR2 FQNEAQ (reference sequence). V lost 4 bases, J lost 1 base, and 13 bases lay in between.